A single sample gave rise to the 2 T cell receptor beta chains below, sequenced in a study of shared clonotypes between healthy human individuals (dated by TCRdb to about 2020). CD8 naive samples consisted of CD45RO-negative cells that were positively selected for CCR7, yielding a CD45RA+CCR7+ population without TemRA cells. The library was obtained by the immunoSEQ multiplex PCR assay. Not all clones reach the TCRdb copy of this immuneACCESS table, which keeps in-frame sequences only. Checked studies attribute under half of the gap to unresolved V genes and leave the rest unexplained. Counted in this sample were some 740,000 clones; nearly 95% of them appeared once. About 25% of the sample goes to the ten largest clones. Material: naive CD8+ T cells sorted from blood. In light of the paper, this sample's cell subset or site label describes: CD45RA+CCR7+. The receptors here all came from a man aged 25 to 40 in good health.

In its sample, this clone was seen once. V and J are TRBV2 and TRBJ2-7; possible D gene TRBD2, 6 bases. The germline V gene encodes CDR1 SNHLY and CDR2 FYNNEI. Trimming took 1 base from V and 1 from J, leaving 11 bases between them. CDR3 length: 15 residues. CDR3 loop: CASSEVGGRSYEQYF. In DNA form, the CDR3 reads TGTGCCAGCAGTGAAGTCGGGGGACGGTCCTACGAGCAGTACTTC. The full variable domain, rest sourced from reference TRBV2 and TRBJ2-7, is EPEVTQTPSHQVTQMGQEVILRCVPISNHLYFYWYRQILGQKVEFLVSFYNNEISEKSEIFDDQFSVERPDGSNFTLKIRSTKLEDSAMYFCASSEVGGRSYEQYFGPGTRLTVT.

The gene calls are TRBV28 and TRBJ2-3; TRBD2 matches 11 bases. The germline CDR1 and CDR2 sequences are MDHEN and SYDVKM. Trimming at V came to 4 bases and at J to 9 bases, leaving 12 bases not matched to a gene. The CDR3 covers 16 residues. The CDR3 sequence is CASSSPLAGVVITQYF. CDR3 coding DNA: TGTGCCAGCAGTTCCCCACTAGCGGGAGTGGTTATAACGCAGTATTTT. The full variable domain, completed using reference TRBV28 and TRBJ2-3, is DVKVTQSSRYLVKRTGEKVFLECVQDMDHENMFWYRQDPGLGLRLIYFSYDVKMKEKGDIPEGYSVSREKKERFSLILESASTNQTSMYLCASSSPLAGVVITQYFGPGTRLTVL.